This section outlines one T cell receptor (beta chain) sequence together with its context. What it recognizes is unknown. The V end lost 4 bases, the J end lost 0 bases, and 12 bases lay between the germline ends. Germline-derived CDR1 and CDR2 are LGHDT and YNNKEL (reference sequence). This CDR3 has 16 residues. The data are from a study of T cell responses to AZD1222 COVID-19 vaccine. Study-level points and caveats: AZD1222 recipients seropositive at baseline numbered only five to seven.

The data were produced by immunoSEQ multiplex PCR, yet TCRdb's version contains in-frame clones alone and is incomplete. Of around 100,000 clones in the sample, around nine tenths are singletons; the top ten hold about 8.7%. The sample was peripheral blood, taken on day 0 of AZD1222 vaccination. The chain combines TRBV3-1 (or the pseudogene TRBV3-2) with TRBJ2-2; D ambiguous. The TCR comes from an adult in good health. CDR3 residues: CASSPLYTANTGELFF. CDR3 DNA: TGTGCCAGCAGCCCCCTCTACACCGCGAACACCGGGGAGCTGTTTTTT.